Listed here are 14 T cell receptor beta chains from one sample, sequenced in a study of control samples from healthy donors and cancer patients. Sequencing was performed with immunoSEQ multiplex PCR; in TCRdb, only in-frame clones are kept and a portion is missing. The table has 90,000 or so clones, less than 90% seen once. What was sequenced was blood. The origin of the receptors is an older woman in good health.

This sequence joins TRBV7-8 and TRBJ1-2, with TRBD1 matching over 8 bases. This CDR3 has 15 residues. The ends lost 5 bases at V and 5 bases at J; junction bases unmatched: 10. The V gene's germline CDR1 is SGHVS and CDR2 FQNEAQ. The CDR3 DNA sequence: TGTGCCAGCAGCCAAACGCAGGGGGCCGGGTATGGCTACACCTTC. It encodes CASSQTQGAGYGYTF.

The rearrangement uses TRBV19 and TRBJ2-3, with D possibly being TRBD2 (6 bases). V lost 10 bases and J 0 bases, leaving 20 bases between the germline ends. This CDR3 region has 16 residues. From germline, CDR1 is LNHDA and CDR2 SQIVND (reference sequence). CDR3 protein: CATVGGAVSSTDTQYF. The CDR3 nucleotides read TGTGCCACAGTAGGAGGGGCAGTGTCTAGCACAGATACGCAGTATTTT.

The V and J genes are TRBV2 and TRBJ1-3; weak D call: TRBD1 (6 bases). CDR1 is SNHLY, CDR2 FYNNEI, per germline. Trimming left V 4 bases short and J 2 bases short, with 15 bases between. This CDR3 has 16 residues. As DNA, the CDR3 is TGTGCCAGCAGTGGCACGGACAGTCGGGCTGGAAACACCATATATTTT. This translates into CASSGTDSRAGNTIYF.

The V and J genes are TRBV9 and TRBJ1-2; no clear D. Between the trimmed V and J ends, which lost 3 bases and 4 bases, there was a span of 19 bases. The CDR3 length is 16 residues. In germline, CDR1 is SGDLS, CDR2 YYNGEE. In nucleotides, the CDR3 is TGTGCCAGCAGCGGGGGTTCTCGCGACCTAGGCTATGGCTACACCTTC. Translating gives CASSGGSRDLGYGYTF.

The chain is built from TRBV6-6 and TRBJ2-2; no clear D gene. V was cut by 5 bases and J by 0 bases, with 7 bases left in between. Germline loops: CDR1 MNHNY, CDR2 SVGAGI (reference sequence). The CDR3 has 14 amino acids. CDR3 protein: CASSGVPNTGELFF. CDR3 in DNA: TGTGCCAGCAGTGGGGTACCGAACACCGGGGAGCTGTTTTTT.

The table lists this clone with a few counts. The chain recombines TRBV5-5 with TRBJ1-1; 9 bases agree with TRBD1. V shed 6 bases and J 8 bases; nucleotides not matched to a gene: 8. This CDR3 region has 13 residues. CDR1 is SGHKS, CDR2 YYEKEE, per germline (reference sequence). CDR3 residues: CASTLDGQGEAFF. CDR3 in DNA: TGTGCCAGCACCCTTGATGGACAGGGGGAAGCTTTCTTT.

This chain uses TRBV11-2 with TRBJ2-1; 7 bases are a match to TRBD1. The CDR3 contains 15 residues. Trimming at V came to 1 base and at J to 9 bases, leaving 9 bases not matched to a gene. Germline lookup yields CDR1 SGHAT and CDR2 FQNNGV. CDR3 amino acids: CASSLVEGASSEQFF. The CDR3 DNA reads TGTGCCAGCAGCTTAGTTGAGGGGGCCAGTAGTGAGCAGTTCTTC.

The chain carries TRBV5-5 and TRBJ1-1, with 9 bases identical to TRBD1. CDR3 length: 15 amino acids. Germline-derived CDR1 and CDR2 are SGHKS and YYEKEE (reference sequence). Trimming cost V 5 bases and J 1 base; bases outside gene matches: 6. CDR3 amino acids: CASSRWTGANTEAFF. The CDR3 coding sequence is TGTGCCAGCAGTCGTTGGACAGGGGCGAACACTGAAGCTTTCTTT.

This clone was recorded a few times. The chain joins TRBV5-1 to TRBJ1-2, with D unresolved. Trimming pared 3 bases from V and 3 bases from J, leaving 24 bases between. CDR1 SGHRS and CDR2 YFSETQ come from the germline V gene. The CDR3 length is 18 residues. CDR3 sequence (DNA): TGCGCCAGCAGCTACCTTGGGAGCCTAGGGTCTCTATACTATGGCTACACCTTC. Residues: CASSYLGSLGSLYYGYTF.

This chain links TRBV13 with TRBJ1-1; TRBD1 might be the D (6 bases). The CDR3 runs to 14 residues. Trimming took off 1 base at V and 3 bases at J, with 9 bases between the two ends. In germline, CDR1 is PRHDT, CDR2 FYEKMQ (reference sequence). The CDR3 protein is CASSLVGGYTEAFF. CDR3 in DNA: TGTGCCAGCAGCTTAGTCGGGGGCTACACTGAAGCTTTCTTT.

The chain links TRBV2 to TRBJ2-5; D uncertain. Looked up from germline, CDR1 is SNHLY and CDR2 is FYNNEI. Trimming pared 4 bases from V and 1 base from J, leaving 7 bases between. The CDR3 is 13 amino acids. As DNA, the CDR3 is TGTGCCAGCAGTGCTAACATCCAAGAGACCCAGTACTTC. Translation gives CASSANIQETQYF.

This clone was detected only once. The same CDR3 arises from other DNA sequences in this sample as well. The gene calls are TRBV7-2 and TRBJ1-2, with D unclear. CDR1 is SGHTA, CDR2 FQGNSA, per germline. V was trimmed by 5 bases and J by 4 bases, leaving 8 bases between them. This CDR3 is 12 amino acids long. In DNA, the CDR3 is TGTGCCAGCAGCCCGCCCCCCTATGGCTACACCTTC. It yields the protein CASSPPPYGYTF.

The CDR3 DNA sequence: TGTGCCAGCAGTTACCGAGAGAGCGTCGGCACCGGGGAGCTGTTTTTT. Amino acid sequence: CASSYRESVGTGELFF. The chain is built from TRBV6-2 or TRBV6-3 and TRBJ2-2; no clear D. CDR3 size: 16 residues. The germline V gene has CDR1 MNHEY and CDR2 SVGEGT. V was pared by 2 bases and J by 4 bases, with 14 bases between.

This clone was found a few times. The rearrangement links TRBV2 to TRBJ1-2; no definite D call. From germline, CDR1 is SNHLY and CDR2 FYNNEI. The CDR3 is 13 residues long. V was clipped by 11 bases and J by 6 bases, with 19 bases between them. In DNA, the CDR3 is TGTGCCGTAGCCGTACGGGGAATCGATGGCTACACCTTC. Protein product: CAVAVRGIDGYTF.